These T cell receptor beta chains were read from a single sample in a study of PD-L1 blockade in urothelial cancer. The data were produced by immunoSEQ multiplex PCR, yet TCRdb's version contains in-frame clones alone and is incomplete. The profile shows tens of thousands of clones, roughly 82% of them singletons. Material: PBMCs, obtained around atezolizumab (anti-PD-L1) treatment. The receptors were gathered from a man between 65 and 85 years old with urothelial cancer. Each CDR3 is given with its conserved first and last residue. The D gene is left open where the match is weak. Some rows have no size entry. The others give once, few or many, or a class for an expanded clone.

v_call,d_call,j_call,clone_size,cdr3_aa,cdr3_nt
TRBV28,TRBD2,TRBJ2-3,-,CASSPAQLAGGEFSTDTQYF,TGTGCCAGCAGTCCCGCTCAACTAGCGGGAGGCGAATTTAGCACAGATACGCAGTATTTT
TRBV11-2,TRBD2,TRBJ2-5,-,CASSLGGGRGETQYF,TGTGCCAGCAGCTTAGGCGGGGGGCGGGGAGAGACCCAGTACTTC
TRBV5-1,-,TRBJ1-5,-,CASSLSGETNQPQHF,TGCGCCAGCAGCTTGTCAGGGGAAACCAATCAGCCCCAGCATTTT
TRBV2,TRBD1,TRBJ2-2,once,CASSARGGTGGFANTGELFF,TGTGCCAGCAGTGCTCGGGGGGGGACAGGGGGGTTCGCGAACACCGGGGAGCTGTTTTTT
TRBV5-1,-,TRBJ1-2,-,CASSFRPDSLYGYTF,TGCGCCAGCAGCTTCAGACCGGACAGCTTATATGGCTACACCTTC
TRBV9,-,TRBJ1-1,-,CASSVVAENTEAFF,TGTGCCAGCAGCGTAGTCGCAGAGAACACTGAAGCTTTCTTT
TRBV4-1,TRBD2,TRBJ2-3,once,CASSQELAGGGDTQYF,TGCGCCAGCAGCCAAGAGCTAGCGGGAGGAGGAGATACGCAGTATTTT
TRBV27,-,TRBJ1-1,once,CASSSDSLRTEAFF,TGTGCCAGCAGTTCGGACAGTTTGCGAACTGAAGCTTTCTTT
TRBV6-6,-,TRBJ2-7,once,CASSLDGSSYEQYF,TGTGCCAGCAGTTTAGACGGGAGTTCCTACGAGCAGTACTTC
TRBV10-3,-,TRBJ1-1,once,CAISESEGTEAFF,TGTGCCATCAGTGAGTCGGAGGGCACTGAAGCTTTCTTT
TRBV19,-,TRBJ1-5,-,CASSMERQFSNQPQHF,TGTGCCAGTAGTATGGAGCGACAGTTTAGCAATCAGCCCCAGCATTTT
TRBV6-6,-,TRBJ1-1,-,CASSYGASMNTEAFF,TGTGCCAGCAGTTACGGGGCAAGTATGAACACTGAAGCTTTCTTT
TRBV9,TRBD2,TRBJ2-1,-,CASSVLAAGGPYNEQFF,TGTGCCAGCAGCGTCCTGGCTGCGGGAGGTCCTTACAATGAGCAGTTCTTC
TRBV5-1,-,TRBJ2-7,-,CASSLVGRGAGGEQYF,TGCGCCAGCAGCTTGGTCGGTAGGGGAGCGGGCGGCGAGCAGTACTTC
TRBV27,TRBD1,TRBJ1-5,-,CASSLYYDREVVQPQHF,TGTGCCAGCAGTCTCTACTACGACAGGGAAGTAGTTCAGCCCCAGCATTTT
TRBV5-1,TRBD1,TRBJ2-5,-,CASSLAGQGAVETQYF,TGCGCCAGCAGCTTGGCGGGACAGGGGGCGGTCGAGACCCAGTACTTC
TRBV29-1,TRBD1,TRBJ2-7,-,CSVEGTGGAGGGYEQYF,TGCAGCGTGGAAGGGACAGGGGGCGCGGGGGGAGGCTACGAGCAGTACTTC
TRBV5-4,-,TRBJ1-3,-,CASSLGDISGNTIYF,TGTGCCAGCAGCTTGGGAGACATCTCTGGAAACACCATATATTTT
TRBV4-1,-,TRBJ2-7,-,CASSQDRGYEQYF,TGCGCCAGCAGCCAAGATCGGGGCTACGAGCAGTACTTC
TRBV18,TRBD2,TRBJ2-1,once,CASSPDSTSGYNEQFF,TGTGCCAGCTCACCAGACTCGACTAGCGGCTACAATGAGCAGTTCTTC
TRBV6-1,-,TRBJ2-6,-,CASRSGAGANVLTF,TGTGCCAGCAGATCAGGGGCGGGGGCCAACGTCCTGACTTTC
TRBV28,-,TRBJ1-1,many,CASSTPTGEAFF,TGTGCCAGCAGTACTCCCACAGGGGAAGCTTTCTTT
TRBV5-6,TRBD1,TRBJ1-2,-,CASSSGTGGSTF,TGTGCCAGCAGCTCCGGGACAGGGGGTTCCACCTTC
TRBV30,TRBD1,TRBJ1-4,-,CAGMDRGLGEKLFF,TGTGCCGGAATGGACAGGGGGCTCGGTGAAAAACTGTTTTTT
TRBV9,TRBD1,TRBJ1-1,-,CASSVEDRDEAFF,TGTGCCAGCAGCGTTGAGGACAGGGATGAAGCTTTCTTT
TRBV30,TRBD2,TRBJ2-7,-,CAWSGTSLLAYEQYF,TGTGCCTGGAGTGGGACTAGCCTCCTTGCCTACGAGCAGTACTTC
TRBV6-1,TRBD1,TRBJ1-4,-,CASRKQGDWEKLFF,TGTGCCAGCAGGAAACAGGGGGATTGGGAAAAACTGTTTTTT
TRBV6-6,TRBD1,TRBJ1-3,-,CASSYGGGTGNTIYF,TGTGCCAGCAGTTACGGAGGGGGCACTGGAAACACCATATATTTT
TRBV29-1,-,TRBJ1-3,once,CSVSYSFGNTIYF,TGCAGCGTTTCGTACAGTTTTGGAAACACCATATATTTT
TRBV2,TRBD2,TRBJ2-5,-,CASSSFSGRGQETQYF,TGTGCCAGCAGTTCCTTTAGCGGGAGGGGGCAAGAGACCCAGTACTTC
TRBV5-5,-,TRBJ1-1,-,CASSLNLRNTEAFF,TGTGCCAGCAGCTTGAATTTGAGGAACACTGAAGCTTTCTTT
TRBV5-1,-,TRBJ1-5,-,CASSLTGNLDQPQHF,TGCGCCAGCAGCTTGACAGGGAATCTTGATCAGCCCCAGCATTTT
TRBV9,TRBD1,TRBJ1-1,-,CASSVSGTGGAGGNTEAFF,TGTGCCAGCAGCGTAAGCGGGACAGGGGGCGCGGGTGGGAACACTGAAGCTTTCTTT
TRBV7-9,TRBD2,TRBJ2-2,-,CASSLAPLAGGYTGELFF,TGTGCCAGCAGCTTAGCGCCGCTAGCGGGAGGTTACACCGGGGAGCTGTTTTTT
TRBV9,TRBD1,TRBJ2-3,-,CASSTGTASPTDTQYF,TGTGCCAGCAGCACGGGGACAGCGAGCCCCACAGATACGCAGTATTTT
TRBV5-1,-,TRBJ2-7,-,CASSSDRGSGEQYF,TGCGCCAGCAGCTCTGATAGGGGGTCGGGCGAGCAGTACTTC
TRBV5-1,-,TRBJ2-1,-,CASSLTSNEQFF,TGCGCCAGCAGCTTAACCAGCAATGAGCAGTTCTTC
TRBV30,TRBD2,TRBJ2-3,-,CAWSGTSRSDTQYF,TGTGCCTGGAGCGGGACTAGTCGATCAGATACGCAGTATTTT
TRBV5-1,-,TRBJ2-7,-,CASSSTVDEQYF,TGCGCCAGCAGCTCGACAGTCGACGAGCAGTACTTC
TRBV6-6,-,TRBJ1-2,-,CASRLGSDGYTF,TGTGCCAGCAGACTAGGGAGTGATGGCTACACCTTC
TRBV5-1,-,TRBJ1-2,-,CASSLDPDYYGYTF,TGCGCCAGCAGCTTGGACCCAGATTACTATGGCTACACCTTC
TRBV28,-,TRBJ1-4,-,CASTGVGGKLFF,TGTGCCAGCACCGGGGTAGGGGGAAAACTGTTTTTT